The next 11 T cell receptor beta chains were all read from a single sample in a study of T cells expressing NK-cell markers. TCRdb processed the 5' RACE reads again and assigns one entry to each CDR3 protein, with no DNA. This table holds approximately 170,000 distinct CDR3 sequences. Sample: blood T cells: a sorted CD56 or NKG2C T cell subset, CD4+ or CD8+ T cells, or bulk PBMC T cells (not recorded which). The receptors derive from a man aged 18 to 69 in good health.

The J gene is TRBJ2-7, the V gene TRBV20-1; no DNA is available, so the TRBD1 call from TCRdb remains unchecked. This CDR3 comprises 15 residues. Per germline, CDR1 DFQATT and CDR2 SNEGSKA (reference sequence). The CDR3 spells CSAKPPGISTYEQYF.

J is TRBJ1-2 and V is TRBV6-6. Per the germline V gene, CDR1 is MNHNY and CDR2 is SVGAGI (reference sequence). The CDR3 spans 13 residues. The CDR3 loop reads CASSYSSDHGYTF.

The chain combines TRBV6-2 or TRBV6-3 with TRBJ2-5; TCRdb's D call, TRBD2, is unchecked because there is no DNA. The CDR3 extends over 16 amino acids. The germline V gene encodes CDR1 MNHEY and CDR2 SVGEGT. The CDR3 spells CASSLRLAGGQETQYF.

This chain joins TRBV4-2 and TRBJ1-5. Looked up from germline, CDR1 is LGHNA and CDR2 is YNFKEQ. The CDR3 is 16 residues long. The CDR3 loop reads CASSQDRNLDNQPQHF.

V gene TRBV27 combines with J gene TRBJ1-2. The CDR3 is 16 amino acids. Germline V CDR1 and CDR2: MNHEY, SMNVEV (reference sequence). The CDR3 sequence: CASSPTSGTANYGYTF.

CDR3 in amino acids: CASSVVNSGGTDTQYF. The genes are TRBV9 and TRBJ2-3; TCRdb indicates TRBD2, and absent DNA this call remains unverified. CDR3 length: 16 amino acids. CDR1 is SGDLS and CDR2 is YYNGEE in the germline V gene.

The chain recombines TRBV3-1 with TRBJ2-5; absent DNA, TCRdb's TRBD2 call cannot be checked. The CDR3 extends over 16 amino acids. The V gene's germline CDR1 is LGHDT and CDR2 YNNKEL (reference sequence). CDR3 region: CASSQGFSGGSETQYF.

V usage is TRBV19 and J usage is TRBJ1-1; TCRdb's D call, TRBD1, is unchecked because there is no DNA. The CDR3 covers 14 residues. Germline V gives CDR1 LNHDA, CDR2 SQIVND (reference sequence). Here the CDR3 reads CASNVQGRGTEAFF.

The chain has TRBV6-1 and TRBJ2-1; TCRdb lists TRBD1, though no DNA is available to test this call. Germline V gene lookup returns CDR1 MNHNS and CDR2 SASEGT. The CDR3 spans 13 residues. The CDR3 spells CASGGAGYNEQFF.

The gene calls are TRBV27 and TRBJ2-7; TCRdb's assignment of TRBD2 cannot be checked, as there is no DNA. Germline V gives CDR1 MNHEY, CDR2 SMNVEV (reference sequence). The CDR3 is 16 residues long. CDR3 loop: CASSLSIAGGTYEQYF.

The CDR3 region is CASSPRTGDGGTDTQYF. The V and J genes are TRBV7-9 and TRBJ2-3; the TCRdb call, TRBD1, lacks DNA for checking. CDR3 length equals 17 residues. Germline V gene data show CDR1 as SEHNR and CDR2 as FQNEAQ (reference sequence).